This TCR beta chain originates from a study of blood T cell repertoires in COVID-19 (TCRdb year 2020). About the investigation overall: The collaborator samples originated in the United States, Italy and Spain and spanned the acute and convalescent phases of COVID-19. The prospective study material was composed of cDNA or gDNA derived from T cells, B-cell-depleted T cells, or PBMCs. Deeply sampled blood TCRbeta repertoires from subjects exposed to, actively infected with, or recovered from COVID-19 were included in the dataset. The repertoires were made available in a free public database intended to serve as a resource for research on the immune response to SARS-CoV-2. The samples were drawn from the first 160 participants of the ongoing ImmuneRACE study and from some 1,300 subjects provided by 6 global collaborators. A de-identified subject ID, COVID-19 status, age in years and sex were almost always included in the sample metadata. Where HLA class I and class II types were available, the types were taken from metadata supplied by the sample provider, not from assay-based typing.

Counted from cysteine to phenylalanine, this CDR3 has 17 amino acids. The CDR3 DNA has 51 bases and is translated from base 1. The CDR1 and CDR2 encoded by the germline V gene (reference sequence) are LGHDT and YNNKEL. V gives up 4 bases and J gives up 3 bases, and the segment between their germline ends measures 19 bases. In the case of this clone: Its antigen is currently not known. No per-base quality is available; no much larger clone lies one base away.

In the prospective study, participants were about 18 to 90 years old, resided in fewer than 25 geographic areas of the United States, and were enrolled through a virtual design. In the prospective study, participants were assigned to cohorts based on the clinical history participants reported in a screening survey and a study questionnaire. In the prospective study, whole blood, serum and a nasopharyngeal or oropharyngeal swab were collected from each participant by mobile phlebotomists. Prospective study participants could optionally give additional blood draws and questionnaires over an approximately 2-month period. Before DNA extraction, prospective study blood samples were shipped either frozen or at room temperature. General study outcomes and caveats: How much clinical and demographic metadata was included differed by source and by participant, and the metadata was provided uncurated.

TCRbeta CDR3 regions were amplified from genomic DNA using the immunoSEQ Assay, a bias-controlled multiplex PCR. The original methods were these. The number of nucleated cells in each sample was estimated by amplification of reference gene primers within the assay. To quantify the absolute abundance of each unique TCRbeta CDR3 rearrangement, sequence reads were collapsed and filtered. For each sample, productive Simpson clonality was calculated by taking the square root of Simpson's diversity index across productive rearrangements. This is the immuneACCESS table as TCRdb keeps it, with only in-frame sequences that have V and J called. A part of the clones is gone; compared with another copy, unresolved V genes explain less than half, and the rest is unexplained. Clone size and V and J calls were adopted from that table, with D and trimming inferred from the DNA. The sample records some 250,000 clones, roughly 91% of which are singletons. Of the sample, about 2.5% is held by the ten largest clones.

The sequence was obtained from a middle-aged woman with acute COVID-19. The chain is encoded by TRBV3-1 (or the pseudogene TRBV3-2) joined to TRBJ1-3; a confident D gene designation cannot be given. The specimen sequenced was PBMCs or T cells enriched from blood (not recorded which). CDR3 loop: CASSLLYGLPGGNTIYF. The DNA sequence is TGTGCCAGCAGCCTGCTGTACGGACTACCCGGTGGAAACACCATATATTTT.